This TCR beta chain was recorded in a study of spatial heterogeneity in lung cancer. Turning to the study itself: TCR transcript abundance in tumor regions was strongly correlated with the T cell module score obtained from matched bulk RNA-seq.

This CDR3 contains 14 residues. Losses at the gene ends were 0 bases for V and 5 bases for J; bases not matched to a gene: 3. Germline CDR1 is MNHNS and CDR2 is SASEGT. The sample's time point: sample taken at primary tumor resection. Frozen PBMC, nontumor lung or tumor provided whole RNA, which was sequenced unsorted. TCRdb reanalysed the 5' RACE reads using MiXCR and keeps one entry per CDR3 protein. The data hold about 15,000 distinct CDR3 sequences, with 6% to 7% observed a single time. This clonotype was seen repeatedly, ten times or more. What it recognizes is unknown. Whole-study results and caveats: How many expanded intratumoral alpha and beta TCRs were present tracked the tumor mutation count, which was a count of nonsynonymous mutations.

The rearrangement joins TRBV6-1 to TRBJ2-7; 8 bases match TRBD2. Sequenced here: lung tumor tissue, sampled at surgery. The TCR comes from a male donor with early-stage non-small cell lung cancer. The CDR3 spells CASSEASGRHEQYF. DNA for the CDR3: TGTGCCAGCAGTGAAGCCAGCGGGAGACACGAGCAGTACTTC.